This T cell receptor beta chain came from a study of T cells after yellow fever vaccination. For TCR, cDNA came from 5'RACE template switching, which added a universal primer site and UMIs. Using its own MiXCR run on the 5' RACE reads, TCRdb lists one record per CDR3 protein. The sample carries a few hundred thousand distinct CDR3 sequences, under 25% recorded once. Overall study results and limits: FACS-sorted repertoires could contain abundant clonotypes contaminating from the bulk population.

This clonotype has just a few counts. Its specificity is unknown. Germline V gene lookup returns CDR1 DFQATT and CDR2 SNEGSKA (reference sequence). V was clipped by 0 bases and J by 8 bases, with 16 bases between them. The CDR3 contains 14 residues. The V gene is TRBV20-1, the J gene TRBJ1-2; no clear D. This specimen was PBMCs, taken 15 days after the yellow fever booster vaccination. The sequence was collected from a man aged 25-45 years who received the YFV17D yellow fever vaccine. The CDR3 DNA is TGCAGTGCTAGAGATTTGGGAGAGACTGAGGGCTACACCTTC. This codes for CSARDLGETEGYTF.